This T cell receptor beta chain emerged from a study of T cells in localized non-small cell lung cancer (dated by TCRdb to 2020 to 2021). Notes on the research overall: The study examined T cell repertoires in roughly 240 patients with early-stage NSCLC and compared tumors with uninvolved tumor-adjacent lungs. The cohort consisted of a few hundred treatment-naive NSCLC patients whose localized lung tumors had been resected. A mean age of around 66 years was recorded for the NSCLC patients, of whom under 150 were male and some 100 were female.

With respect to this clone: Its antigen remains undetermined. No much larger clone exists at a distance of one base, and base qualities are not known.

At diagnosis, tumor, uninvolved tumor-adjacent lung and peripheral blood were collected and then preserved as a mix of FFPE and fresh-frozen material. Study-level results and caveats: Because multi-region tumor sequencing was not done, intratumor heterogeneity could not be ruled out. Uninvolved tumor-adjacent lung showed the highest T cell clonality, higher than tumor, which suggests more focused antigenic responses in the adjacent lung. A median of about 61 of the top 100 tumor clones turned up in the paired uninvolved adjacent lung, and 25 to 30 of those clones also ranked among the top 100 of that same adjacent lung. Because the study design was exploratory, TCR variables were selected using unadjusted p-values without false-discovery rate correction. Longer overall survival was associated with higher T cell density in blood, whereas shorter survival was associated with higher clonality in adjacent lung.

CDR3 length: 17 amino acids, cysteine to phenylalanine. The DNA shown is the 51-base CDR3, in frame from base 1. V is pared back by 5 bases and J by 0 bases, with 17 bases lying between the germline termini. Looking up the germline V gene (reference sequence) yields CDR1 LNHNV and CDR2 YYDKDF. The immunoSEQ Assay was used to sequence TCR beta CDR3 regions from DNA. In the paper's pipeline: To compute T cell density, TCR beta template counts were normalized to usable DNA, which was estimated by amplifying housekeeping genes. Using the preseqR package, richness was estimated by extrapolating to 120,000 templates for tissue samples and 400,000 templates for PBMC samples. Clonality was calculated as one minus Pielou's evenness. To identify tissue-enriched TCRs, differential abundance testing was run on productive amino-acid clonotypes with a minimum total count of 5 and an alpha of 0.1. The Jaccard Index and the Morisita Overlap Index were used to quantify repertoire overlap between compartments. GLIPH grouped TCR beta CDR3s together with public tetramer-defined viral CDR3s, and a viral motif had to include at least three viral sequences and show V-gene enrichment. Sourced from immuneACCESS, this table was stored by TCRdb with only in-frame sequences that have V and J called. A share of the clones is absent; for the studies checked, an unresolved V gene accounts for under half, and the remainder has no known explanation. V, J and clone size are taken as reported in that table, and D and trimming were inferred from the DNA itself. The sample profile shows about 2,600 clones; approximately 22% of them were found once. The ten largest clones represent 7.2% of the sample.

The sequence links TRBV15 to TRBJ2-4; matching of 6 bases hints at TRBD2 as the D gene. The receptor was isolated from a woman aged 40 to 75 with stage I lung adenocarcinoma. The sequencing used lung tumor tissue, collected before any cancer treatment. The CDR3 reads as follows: CATSALRDFLAKNIQYF. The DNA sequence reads TGTGCCACCAGCGCATTGAGGGACTTCTTAGCCAAAAACATTCAGTACTTC.